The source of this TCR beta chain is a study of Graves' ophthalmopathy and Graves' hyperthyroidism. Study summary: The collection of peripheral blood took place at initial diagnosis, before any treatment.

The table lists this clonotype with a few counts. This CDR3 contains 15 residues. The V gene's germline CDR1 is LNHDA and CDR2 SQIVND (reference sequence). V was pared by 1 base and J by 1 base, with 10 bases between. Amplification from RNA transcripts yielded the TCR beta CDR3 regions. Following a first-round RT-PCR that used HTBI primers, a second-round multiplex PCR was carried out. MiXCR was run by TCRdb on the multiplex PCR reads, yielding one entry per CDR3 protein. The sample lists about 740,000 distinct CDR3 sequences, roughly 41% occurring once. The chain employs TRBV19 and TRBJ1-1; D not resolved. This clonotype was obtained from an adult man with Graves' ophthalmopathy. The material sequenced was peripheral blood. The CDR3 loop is CASSIVGVSNTEAFF. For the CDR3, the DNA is TGTGCCAGTAGTATAGTCGGGGTTTCGAACACTGAAGCTTTCTTT. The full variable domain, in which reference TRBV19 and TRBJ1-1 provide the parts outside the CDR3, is DGGITQSPKYLFRKEGQNVTLSCEQNLNHDAMYWYRQDPGQGLRLIYYSQIVNDFQKGDIAEGYSVSREKKESFPLTVTSAQKNPTAFYLCASSIVGVSNTEAFFGQGTRLTVV.